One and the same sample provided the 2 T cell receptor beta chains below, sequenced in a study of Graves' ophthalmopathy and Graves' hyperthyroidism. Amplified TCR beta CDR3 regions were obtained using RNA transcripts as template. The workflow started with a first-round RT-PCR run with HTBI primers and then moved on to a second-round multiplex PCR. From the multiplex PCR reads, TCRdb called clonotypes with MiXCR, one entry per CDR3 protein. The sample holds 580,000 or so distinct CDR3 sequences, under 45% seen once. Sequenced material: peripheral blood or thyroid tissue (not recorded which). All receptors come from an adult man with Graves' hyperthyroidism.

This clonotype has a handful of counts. As DNA, the CDR3 is TGTGCCAGCAGCTTATCTGGGGTTGAGACTGAAGCTTTCTTT. Protein: CASSLSGVETEAFF. The chain links TRBV7-2 to TRBJ1-1; no clear D gene. CDR1 and CDR2 (germline): SGHTA, FQGNSA. This CDR3 contains 14 residues. V lost 2 bases and J 5 bases, leaving 12 bases between the germline ends.

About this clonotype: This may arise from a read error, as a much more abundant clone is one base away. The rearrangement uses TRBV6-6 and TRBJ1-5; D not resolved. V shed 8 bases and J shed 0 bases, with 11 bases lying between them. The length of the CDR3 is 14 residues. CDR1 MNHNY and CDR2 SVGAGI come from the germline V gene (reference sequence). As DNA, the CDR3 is TGTGCCAGCGAGGCACTGTATAGCAATCAGCCCCAGCATTTT. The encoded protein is CASEALYSNQPQHF.